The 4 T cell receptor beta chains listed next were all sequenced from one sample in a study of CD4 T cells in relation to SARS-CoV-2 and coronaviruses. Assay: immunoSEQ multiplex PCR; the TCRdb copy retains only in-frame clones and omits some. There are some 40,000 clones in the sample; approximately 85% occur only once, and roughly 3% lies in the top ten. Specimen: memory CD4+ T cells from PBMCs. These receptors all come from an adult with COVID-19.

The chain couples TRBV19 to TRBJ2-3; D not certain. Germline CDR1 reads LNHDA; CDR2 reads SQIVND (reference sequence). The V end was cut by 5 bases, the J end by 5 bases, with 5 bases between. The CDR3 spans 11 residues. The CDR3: CASSVGDTQYF. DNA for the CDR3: TGTGCCAGTAGTGTCGGAGATACGCAGTATTTT. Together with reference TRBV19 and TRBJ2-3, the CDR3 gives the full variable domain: DGGITQSPKYLFRKEGQNVTLSCEQNLNHDAMYWYRQDPGQGLRLIYYSQIVNDFQKGDIAEGYSVSREKKESFPLTVTSAQKNPTAFYLCASSVGDTQYFGPGTRLTVL.

This chain's CDR3 is CASSPNRDSPYNEQFF. CDR3 DNA: TGTGCCAGCAGCCCGAACCGGGACAGCCCCTACAATGAGCAGTTCTTC. This chain connects TRBV11-3 to TRBJ2-1; TRBD1 agrees at 7 bases. This CDR3 has 16 residues. The J segment lost 2 bases and the V segment lost 5 bases, leaving 9 bases of the junction unmatched. Germline loops: CDR1 SGHNT, CDR2 YENEEA. The complete variable domain, with remaining parts taken from reference TRBV11-3 and TRBJ2-1, reads EAGVVQSPRYKIIEKKQPVAFWCNPISGHNTLYWYLQNLGQGPELLIRYENEEAVDDSQLPKDRFSAERLKGVDSTLKIQPAELGDSAVYLCASSPNRDSPYNEQFFGPGTRLTVL.

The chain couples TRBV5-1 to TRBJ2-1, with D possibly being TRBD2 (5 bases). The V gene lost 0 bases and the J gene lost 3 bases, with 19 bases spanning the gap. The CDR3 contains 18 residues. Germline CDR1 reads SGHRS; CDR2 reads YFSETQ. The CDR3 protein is CASSLVLLGWENYNEQFF. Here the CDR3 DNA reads TGCGCCAGCAGCTTGGTACTCTTGGGCTGGGAGAACTACAATGAGCAGTTCTTC.

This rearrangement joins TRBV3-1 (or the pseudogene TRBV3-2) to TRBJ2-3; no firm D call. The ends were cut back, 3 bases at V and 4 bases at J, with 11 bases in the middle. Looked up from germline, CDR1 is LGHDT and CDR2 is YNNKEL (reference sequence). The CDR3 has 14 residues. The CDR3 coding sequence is TGTGCCAGCAGCCATCTCCACCGCCCAGATACGCAGTATTTT. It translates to CASSHLHRPDTQYF.